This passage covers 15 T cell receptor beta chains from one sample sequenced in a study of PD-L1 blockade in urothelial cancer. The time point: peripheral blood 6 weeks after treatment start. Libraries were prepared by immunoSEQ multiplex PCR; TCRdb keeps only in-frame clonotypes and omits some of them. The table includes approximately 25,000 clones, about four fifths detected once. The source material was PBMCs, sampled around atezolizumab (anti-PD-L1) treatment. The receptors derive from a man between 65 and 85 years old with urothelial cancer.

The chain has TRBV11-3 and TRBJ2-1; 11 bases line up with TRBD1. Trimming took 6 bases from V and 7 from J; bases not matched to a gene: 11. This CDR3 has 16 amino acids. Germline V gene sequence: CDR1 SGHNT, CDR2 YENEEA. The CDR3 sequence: CASRGRTGGAWNEQFF. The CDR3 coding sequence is TGTGCCAGCAGGGGTCGGACAGGGGGCGCATGGAATGAGCAGTTCTTC.

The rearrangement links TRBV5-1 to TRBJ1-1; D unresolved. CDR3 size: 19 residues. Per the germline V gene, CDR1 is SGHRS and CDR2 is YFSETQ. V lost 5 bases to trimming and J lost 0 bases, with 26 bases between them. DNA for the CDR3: TGCGCCAGCAGTTACGAACCCGGCCGAGGGCTGAGCATGAACACTGAAGCTTTCTTT. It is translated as CASSYEPGRGLSMNTEAFF.

The CDR3 loop reads CASSVGEGERSANYGYTF. CDR3 nucleotide sequence: TGTGCCAGCAGCGTAGGGGAGGGGGAGAGATCAGCCAACTATGGCTACACCTTC. The chain carries TRBV9 and TRBJ1-2, with a tentative D call TRBD1 (6 bases). In germline, CDR1 is SGDLS, CDR2 YYNGEE. The V gene lost 0 bases and the J gene lost 2 bases, with 20 bases spanning the gap. The CDR3 is made up of 18 amino acids.

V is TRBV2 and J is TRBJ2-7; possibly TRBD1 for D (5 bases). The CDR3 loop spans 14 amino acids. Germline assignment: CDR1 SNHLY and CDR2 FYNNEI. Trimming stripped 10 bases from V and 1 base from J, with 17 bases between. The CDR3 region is CATSIQGISYEQYF. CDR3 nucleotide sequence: TGTGCCACCTCGATTCAGGGTATATCCTACGAGCAGTACTTC.

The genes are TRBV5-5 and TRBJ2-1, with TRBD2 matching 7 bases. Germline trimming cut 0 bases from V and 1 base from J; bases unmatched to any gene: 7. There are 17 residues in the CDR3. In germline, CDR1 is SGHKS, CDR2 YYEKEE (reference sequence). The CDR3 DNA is TGTGCCAGCAGCTTGGAAATAGCGGGCCTATCCTACAATGAGCAGTTCTTC. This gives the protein CASSLEIAGLSYNEQFF.

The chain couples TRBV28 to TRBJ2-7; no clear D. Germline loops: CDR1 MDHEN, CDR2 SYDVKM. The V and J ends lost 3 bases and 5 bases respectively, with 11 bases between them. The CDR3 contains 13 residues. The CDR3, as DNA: TGTGCCAGCAGTTTCAGGATCGCTGACGAGCAGTACTTC. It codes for CASSFRIADEQYF. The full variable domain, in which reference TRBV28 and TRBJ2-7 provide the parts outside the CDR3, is DVKVTQSSRYLVKRTGEKVFLECVQDMDHENMFWYRQDPGLGLRLIYFSYDVKMKEKGDIPEGYSVSREKKERFSLILESASTNQTSMYLCASSFRIADEQYFGPGTRLTVT.

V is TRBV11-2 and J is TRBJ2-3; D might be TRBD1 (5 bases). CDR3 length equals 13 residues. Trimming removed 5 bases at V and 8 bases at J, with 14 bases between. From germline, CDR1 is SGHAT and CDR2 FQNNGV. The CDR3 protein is CASSPGKLGTQYF. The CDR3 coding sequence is TGTGCCAGCAGCCCAGGGAAATTGGGTACGCAGTATTTT.

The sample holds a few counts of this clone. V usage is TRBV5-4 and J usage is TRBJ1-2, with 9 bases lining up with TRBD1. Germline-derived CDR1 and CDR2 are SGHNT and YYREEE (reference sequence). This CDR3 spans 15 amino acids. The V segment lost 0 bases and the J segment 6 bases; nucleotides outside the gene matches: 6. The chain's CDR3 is CASSLVGQGLNGYTF. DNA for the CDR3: TGTGCCAGCAGCTTGGTGGGACAGGGACTGAATGGCTACACCTTC.

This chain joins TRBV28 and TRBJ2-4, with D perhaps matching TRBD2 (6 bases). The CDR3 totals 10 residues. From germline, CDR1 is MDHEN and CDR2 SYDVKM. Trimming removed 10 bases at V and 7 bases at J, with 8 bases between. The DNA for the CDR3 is TGTGCCACCGGAGGGAACATTCAGTACTTC. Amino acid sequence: CATGGNIQYF.

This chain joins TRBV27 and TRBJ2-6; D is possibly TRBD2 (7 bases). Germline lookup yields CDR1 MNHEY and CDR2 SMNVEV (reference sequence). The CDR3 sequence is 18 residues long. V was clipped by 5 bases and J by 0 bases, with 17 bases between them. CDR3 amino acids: CASSPQKGGVSGANVLTF. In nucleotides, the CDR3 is TGTGCCAGCAGTCCCCAGAAAGGGGGGGTCTCTGGGGCCAACGTCCTGACTTTC.

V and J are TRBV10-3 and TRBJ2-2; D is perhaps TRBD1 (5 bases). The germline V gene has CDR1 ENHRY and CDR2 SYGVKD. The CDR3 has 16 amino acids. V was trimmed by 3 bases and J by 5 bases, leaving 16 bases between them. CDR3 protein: CAISEGANGDTGELFF. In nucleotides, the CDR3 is TGTGCCATCAGTGAAGGGGCCAATGGCGATACCGGGGAGCTGTTTTTT.

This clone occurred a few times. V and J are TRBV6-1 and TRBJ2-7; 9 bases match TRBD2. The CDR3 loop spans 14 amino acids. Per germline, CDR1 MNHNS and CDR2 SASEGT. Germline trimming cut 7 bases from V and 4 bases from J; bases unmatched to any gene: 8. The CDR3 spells CASIMRREGYEQYF. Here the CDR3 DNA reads TGTGCCAGCATTATGAGGCGGGAGGGATACGAGCAGTACTTC.

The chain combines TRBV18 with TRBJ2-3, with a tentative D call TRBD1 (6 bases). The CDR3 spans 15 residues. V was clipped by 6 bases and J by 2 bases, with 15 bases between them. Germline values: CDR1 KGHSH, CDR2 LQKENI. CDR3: CASSLGAGDTDTQYF. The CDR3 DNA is TGTGCCAGCTCCCTGGGGGCAGGGGACACAGATACGCAGTATTTT.

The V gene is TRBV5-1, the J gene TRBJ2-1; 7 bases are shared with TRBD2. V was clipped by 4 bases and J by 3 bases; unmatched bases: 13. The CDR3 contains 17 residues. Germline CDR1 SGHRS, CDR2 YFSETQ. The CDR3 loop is CASSRGATGGVYNEQFF. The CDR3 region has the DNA TGCGCCAGCAGCCGGGGAGCGACGGGAGGAGTCTACAATGAGCAGTTCTTC.

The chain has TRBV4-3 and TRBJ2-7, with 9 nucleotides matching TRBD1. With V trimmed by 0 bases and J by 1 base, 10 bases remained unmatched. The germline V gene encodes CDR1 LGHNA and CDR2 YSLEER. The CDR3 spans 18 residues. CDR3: CASSQETTSGTGSYEQYF. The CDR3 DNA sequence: TGCGCCAGCAGCCAAGAGACAACTTCCGGGACAGGGTCCTACGAGCAGTACTTC.